These T cell receptor beta chains were read from a single sample in a study of blood T cell repertoires in COVID-19. Assay used: immunoSEQ multiplex PCR; TCRdb lists only in-frame clones, some missing. Of approximately 5,000 clones in the sample, around 80% are singletons; the top ten hold around an eighth. Source material: peripheral blood. Receptor source: a man aged 65 to 79 with active COVID-19. CDR3s include the opening cysteine and the closing phenylalanine or tryptophan. Each record gives: clone size, V gene, D gene, J gene, CDR3 DNA, CDR3 protein. D genes are given only for firm matches. Size is stated for part of the rows, as once, few or many counts, or as a class when the clone is expanded.

-	TRBV28	-	TRBJ1-2	TGTGCCAGCAGTTTATCCGCCCAGGTCTATGGCTACACCTTC	CASSLSAQVYGYTF
-	TRBV5-1	TRBD2	TRBJ2-5	TGCGCCAGCAGCTCCCGCGGGGGGGGTCAGGAGACCCAGTACTTC	CASSSRGGGQETQYF
-	TRBV10-3	-	TRBJ1-2	TGTGCCATCAGTGAAGAGGGTGGCTACACCTTC	CAISEEGGYTF
-	TRBV4-3	TRBD1	TRBJ1-2	TGCGCCAGCAGCTACAGGACAGGGGATGGCTACACCTTC	CASSYRTGDGYTF
once	TRBV27	TRBD1	TRBJ2-3	TGTGCCAGCAGTTTGGGACAGGAGATGGATACGCAGTATTTT	CASSLGQEMDTQYF
-	TRBV3-1/TRBV3-2	TRBD1	TRBJ1-6	TGTGCCAGCAGCCAAAGAATGGGACAGGGGGCACCCCTCCACTTT	CASSQRMGQGAPLHF
-	TRBV12-5	-	TRBJ2-1	TGTGCTAGTGGTGGAAAGGGCAGGGGTATCGATGAGCAGTTCTTC	CASGGKGRGIDEQFF
-	TRBV6-5	-	TRBJ1-2	TGTGCCAGCATTCCGACAGCCCAACAAGCCTATGGCTACACCTTC	CASIPTAQQAYGYTF
-	TRBV5-1	TRBD2	TRBJ2-1	TGCGCCAGCAGCTTGATGCTAGCGGAAGCGTACAATGAGCAGTTCTTC	CASSLMLAEAYNEQFF
few	TRBV9	-	TRBJ1-3	TGTGCCAGCACCCCTGACAGATCTGGAAACACCATATATTTT	CASTPDRSGNTIYF
-	TRBV4-3	-	TRBJ2-1	TGCGCCAGCAGCCAAGGGGGGGTATTCTACAATGAGCAGTTCTTC	CASSQGGVFYNEQFF
-	TRBV3-1/TRBV3-2	TRBD2	TRBJ2-7	TGTGCCAGCAGCCAAGGCGATAGCGGGGCTGGCGAGCAGTACTTC	CASSQGDSGAGEQYF
-	TRBV4-2	TRBD1	TRBJ2-1	TGTGCCAGCAGCCAAGATCGGACAGGGGACTCCTACAATGAGCAGTTCTTC	CASSQDRTGDSYNEQFF
-	TRBV4-2	-	TRBJ1-2	TGTGCCAGCAGCCAAGACAGTGGCTACACCTTC	CASSQDSGYTF
-	TRBV3-1/TRBV3-2	-	TRBJ2-2	TGTGCCAGCAGCCAAGATTGGAGCGAGGTCACCGGGGAGCTGTTTTTT	CASSQDWSEVTGELFF
-	TRBV25-1	-	TRBJ1-4	TGTGCCAGCAGTGAATCCCGAGGCACTAATGAAAAACTGTTTTTT	CASSESRGTNEKLFF
-	TRBV5-4	-	TRBJ2-7	TGTGCCTACGGCGGGGCCTCCTACGAGCAGTACTTC	CAYGGASYEQYF
-	TRBV24-1	-	TRBJ2-3	TGTGCCACCAGTCCTGGGGGGACAGATACGCAGTATTTT	CATSPGGTDTQYF
-	TRBV7-9	TRBD1	TRBJ1-4	TGTGCCAGCAGGGGACAGGGGGGTGAAAAACTGTTTTTT	CASRGQGGEKLFF
-	TRBV7-9	-	TRBJ2-1	TGTGCCAGCACCAAACTAGGCGGCGCCTACAATGAGCAGTTCTTC	CASTKLGGAYNEQFF
-	TRBV13	TRBD1	TRBJ1-6	TGTGCCAGCAGCTTAGGCAGAGGAGGGGACAGGGGGAGCTCCTATAATTCACCCCTCCACTTT	CASSLGRGGDRGSSYNSPLHF
-	TRBV19	-	TRBJ2-3	TGTGCCAGTAGTCTAGGAGGGGGTACAGATACGCAGTATTTT	CASSLGGGTDTQYF
-	TRBV19	-	TRBJ2-1	TGTGCCAGTAGATCCTCCGAGGGGGCCTACAATGAGCAGTTCTTC	CASRSSEGAYNEQFF
-	TRBV28	-	TRBJ1-4	TGTGCCAGCAGTTTCAGGGCTCGGGAAAAACTGTTTTTT	CASSFRAREKLFF
-	TRBV2	-	TRBJ1-5	TGTGCCAGCAGTGAACCCAGGGATAATCAGCCCCAGCATTTT	CASSEPRDNQPQHF
once	TRBV28	TRBD1	TRBJ2-1	TGTGCCAGCCGAACACAGGGGATCTACAATGAGCAGTTCTTC	CASRTQGIYNEQFF
once	TRBV3-1/TRBV3-2	TRBD1	TRBJ1-6	TGTGCCAGCACCAGGACAGGGAACAGCGGATCACCCCTCCACTTT	CASTRTGNSGSPLHF
-	TRBV7-8	TRBD1	TRBJ1-4	TGTGCCAGCAGTTACAGGGGGCTGTCTAATGAAAAACTGTTTTTT	CASSYRGLSNEKLFF
-	TRBV11-1	-	TRBJ1-1	TGTGCCAGCAGCAATGACAACTTTGAAGCTTTCTTT	CASSNDNFEAFF
-	TRBV2	TRBD2	TRBJ2-3	TGTGCCAGCGGGTCGGGGGGTGTTACAGATACGCAGTATTTT	CASGSGGVTDTQYF
-	TRBV28	TRBD2	TRBJ2-5	TGTGCCAGCAGCCCTACTAGCGCGGGGACCCAGTACTTC	CASSPTSAGTQYF
-	TRBV19	TRBD1	TRBJ2-7	TGTGCCAGTAGTACACAGGGGATGTCCTACGAGCAGTACTTC	CASSTQGMSYEQYF
-	TRBV6-5	-	TRBJ1-2	TGTGCCAGCAGTTACTCGGAAGCGGGGGCGCGGGGCTACACCTTC	CASSYSEAGARGYTF
-	TRBV9	-	TRBJ1-6	TGTGCCAGCAGCGTAGTATCGACAGAGAATTCACCCCTCCACTTT	CASSVVSTENSPLHF
-	TRBV25-1	TRBD2	TRBJ2-2	TGTGCCAGCAGTGAATTTACTAGCGGGGGGGAGAACACCGGGGAGCTGTTTTTT	CASSEFTSGGENTGELFF
-	TRBV18	-	TRBJ1-1	TGTGCCAGCTCACCACAAGGAGGAAACACTGAAGCTTTCTTT	CASSPQGGNTEAFF
-	TRBV9	TRBD1	TRBJ1-2	TGTGCCAGCAGCGTGGGACAGGGTAGCTATGGCTACACCTTC	CASSVGQGSYGYTF
-	TRBV3-1/TRBV3-2	-	TRBJ1-2	TGTGCCAGCAGCCTCCCCGGGGGGGGCGAGGGAGGCTACACCTTC	CASSLPGGGEGGYTF
-	TRBV10-3	-	TRBJ1-2	TGTGCCATCAGTGAGTCGACCGGAGTCGGCTACACCTTC	CAISESTGVGYTF
-	TRBV18	TRBD1	TRBJ1-2	TGTGCCAGCTCACCACGGACAGGGGGGTCAGAAGGCTACACCTTC	CASSPRTGGSEGYTF
-	TRBV28	TRBD1	TRBJ1-2	TGTGCCAGCAATAACGACAGGGGACAAGAATATGGCTACACCTTC	CASNNDRGQEYGYTF
once	TRBV28	-	TRBJ2-7	TGTGCCAGCAGTCCTAGTCCCAGGGTACTCACCTACGAGCAGTACTTC	CASSPSPRVLTYEQYF
-	TRBV2	-	TRBJ2-3	TGTGCCAGCAGTGAACCAGGTGTTAGCACAGATACGCAGTATTTT	CASSEPGVSTDTQYF
-	TRBV5-4	TRBD2	TRBJ2-5	TGTGCCAGCAGCTTGACCGGGGGGGCCCGGGAGACCCAGTACTTC	CASSLTGGARETQYF
-	TRBV10-3	TRBD1	TRBJ1-2	TGTGCCATCAGTGATGGGGTCACAGGGGATGATGGCTACACCTTC	CAISDGVTGDDGYTF
few	TRBV6-6	-	TRBJ1-1	TGTGCCAGCAGTCGGGCGGGGGGTCAGGGTCACACTGAAGCTTTCTTT	CASSRAGGQGHTEAFF
-	TRBV6-6	-	TRBJ2-5	TGTGCCAGCAGTTACTCTGGCAGGGTGGACCCGGAGACCCAGTACTTC	CASSYSGRVDPETQYF
-	TRBV6-2/TRBV6-3	TRBD1	TRBJ2-7	TGTGCCAGCAACCCGACAGGGGGCGCGAGCGAGCAGTACTTC	CASNPTGGASEQYF
-	TRBV6-6	-	TRBJ2-2	TGTGCCAGCAGACCATCAGGGGGGTACGCCGGGGAGCTGTTTTTT	CASRPSGGYAGELFF
few	TRBV7-9	TRBD1	TRBJ1-6	TGTGCCAGCATCCCGCCGGGACAGGCTAATTCACCCCTCCACTTT	CASIPPGQANSPLHF
hyperexpanded	TRBV5-6	TRBD1	TRBJ1-1	TGTGCCAGCAGCGGGAGACAGGGGTATTCCACTGAAGCTTTCTTT	CASSGRQGYSTEAFF
-	TRBV18	-	TRBJ2-7	TGTGCCAGCTCACTTGACAGAAGGTACGAGCAGTACTTC	CASSLDRRYEQYF
-	TRBV27	-	TRBJ2-2	TGTGCCAGCAACCCCGGCCGGGTCGTCGGGGAGCTGTTTTTT	CASNPGRVVGELFF
-	TRBV29-1	-	TRBJ1-4	TGCAGCGTTGGGATTTTAGGGGAAACTAATGAAAAACTGTTTTTT	CSVGILGETNEKLFF
-	TRBV7-8	-	TRBJ2-2	TGTGCCAGCAGCTTACGCACAGGGCGGAACACCGGGGAGCTGTTTTTT	CASSLRTGRNTGELFF
-	TRBV19	TRBD1	TRBJ1-6	TGTGCCAGTAGTCAGAACCGGGACAGGAATCGGTCACCCCTCCACTTT	CASSQNRDRNRSPLHF
-	TRBV5-5	TRBD1	TRBJ1-6	TGTGCCAGCAGCATGGACAGGGGGAGATCGGATTCACCCCTCCACTTT	CASSMDRGRSDSPLHF
-	TRBV7-8	TRBD2	TRBJ2-7	TGTGCCAGCAGCTTAGTGGGGATGACTAGCGGGGGGGCCGAACACTACGAGCAGTACTTC	CASSLVGMTSGGAEHYEQYF
-	TRBV14	-	TRBJ2-3	TGTGCCAGCAGCCCTCAGGGGATTCGCGCAGATACGCAGTATTTT	CASSPQGIRADTQYF